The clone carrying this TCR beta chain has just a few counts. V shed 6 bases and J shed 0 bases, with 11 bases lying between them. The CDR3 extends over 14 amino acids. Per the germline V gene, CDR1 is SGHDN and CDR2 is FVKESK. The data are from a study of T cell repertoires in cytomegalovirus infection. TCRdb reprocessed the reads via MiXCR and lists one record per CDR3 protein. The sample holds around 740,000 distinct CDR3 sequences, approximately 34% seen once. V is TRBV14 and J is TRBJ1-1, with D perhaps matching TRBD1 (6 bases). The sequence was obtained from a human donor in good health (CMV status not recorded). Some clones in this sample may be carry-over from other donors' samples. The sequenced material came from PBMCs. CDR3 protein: CASRRDTLNTEAFF. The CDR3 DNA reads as TGTGCCAGCAGGCGGGACACCTTGAACACTGAAGCTTTCTTT.